Listed below are T cell receptor beta chains from one sample, sequenced in a study of T cell responses to AZD1222 COVID-19 vaccine. Sequencing used immunoSEQ multiplex PCR; TCRdb keeps in-frame clones, though not all of them. The data show 90,000 to 95,000 clones, 85% to 90% seen once. Specimen: peripheral blood, collected on day 0 of AZD1222 vaccination. The receptors derive from an adult in good health. Both conserved end residues are part of each CDR3. D genes are given only for firm matches. Only some rows state a clone size, as once, few, many or a class for expanded clones.

V: TRBV12-5; J: TRBJ1-4; size: -; D: TRBD1; CDR3: CASRGTVNEKLFF; DNA: TGTGCTAGTAGGGGGACAGTTAATGAAAAACTGTTTTTT
V: TRBV25-1; J: TRBJ1-3; size: -; D: -; CDR3: CASKPGNGNTIYF; DNA: TGTGCCAGCAAACCAGGGAATGGAAACACCATATATTTT
V: TRBV24-1; J: TRBJ2-5; size: -; D: TRBD2; CDR3: CATSDRLAGGQETQYF; DNA: TGTGCCACCAGTGATAGACTAGCGGGAGGTCAAGAGACCCAGTACTTC
V: TRBV11-2; J: TRBJ2-7; size: -; D: TRBD2; CDR3: CASSLDSRRGAYEQYF; DNA: TGTGCCAGCAGCTTAGACTCCCGGCGGGGGGCTTACGAGCAGTACTTC
V: TRBV5-1; J: TRBJ2-3; size: -; D: -; CDR3: CASSLGTAEVDTQYF; DNA: TGCGCCAGCAGCCTCGGGACTGCCGAAGTGGATACGCAGTATTTT
V: TRBV5-6; J: TRBJ2-7; size: -; D: -; CDR3: CAIPQASEQYF; DNA: TGTGCCATACCTCAGGCGTCCGAGCAGTACTTC
V: TRBV7-9; J: TRBJ2-1; size: -; D: TRBD2; CDR3: CASSPRAGTRGNEQFF; DNA: TGTGCCAGCAGCCCCCGGGCGGGGACTAGGGGTAATGAGCAGTTCTTC
V: TRBV7-2; J: TRBJ2-7; size: -; D: -; CDR3: CASSRTASYEQYF; DNA: TGTGCCAGCAGCAGGACAGCCTCCTACGAGCAGTACTTC
V: TRBV5-4; J: TRBJ1-6; size: -; D: -; CDR3: CASSLGRSYNSPLHF; DNA: TGTGCCAGCAGCTTGGGCCGCTCCTATAATTCACCCCTCCACTTT
V: TRBV7-2; J: TRBJ1-5; size: once; D: -; CDR3: CASSQQGIQPQHF; DNA: TGTGCCAGCAGCCAGCAGGGAATTCAGCCCCAGCATTTT
V: TRBV10-3; J: TRBJ1-5; size: -; D: TRBD1; CDR3: CATNTGDSNQPQHF; DNA: TGTGCCACCAATACAGGGGATAGCAATCAGCCCCAGCATTTT
V: TRBV3-1/TRBV3-2; J: TRBJ2-2; size: -; D: -; CDR3: CASSYTNQGGELFF; DNA: TGTGCCAGCAGCTACACCAACCAGGGGGGGGAGCTGTTTTTT
V: TRBV28; J: TRBJ1-2; size: -; D: -; CDR3: CASSSQAYGYTF; DNA: TGTGCCAGCAGTTCTCAGGCCTATGGCTACACCTTC
V: TRBV28; J: TRBJ1-2; size: -; D: -; CDR3: CASSFSGESYGYTF; DNA: TGTGCCAGCAGTTTCTCTGGGGAATCCTATGGCTACACCTTC
V: TRBV6-5; J: TRBJ2-2; size: -; D: -; CDR3: CASSSVSQGTGELFF; DNA: TGTGCCAGCAGTTCGGTCTCTCAGGGCACCGGGGAGCTGTTTTTT
V: TRBV5-1; J: TRBJ2-1; size: -; D: TRBD2; CDR3: CASSPNLAGGYNEQFF; DNA: TGCGCCAGCAGCCCTAACTTAGCGGGAGGCTACAATGAGCAGTTCTTC
V: TRBV28; J: TRBJ1-5; size: -; D: TRBD1; CDR3: CASSFHRDSRNQPQHF; DNA: TGTGCCAGCAGTTTTCACCGGGACAGCCGCAATCAGCCCCAGCATTTT